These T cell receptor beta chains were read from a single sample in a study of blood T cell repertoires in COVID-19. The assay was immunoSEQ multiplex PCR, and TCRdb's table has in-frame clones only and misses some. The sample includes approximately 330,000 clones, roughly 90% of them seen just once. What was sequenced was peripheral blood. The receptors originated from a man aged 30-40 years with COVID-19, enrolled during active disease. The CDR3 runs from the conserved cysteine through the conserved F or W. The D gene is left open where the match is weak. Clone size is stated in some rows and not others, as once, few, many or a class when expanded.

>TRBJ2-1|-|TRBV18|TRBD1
TGTGCCAGCTCACCCCCCGGGACAGGGATGTACAATGAGCAGTTCTTC
CASSPPGTGMYNEQFF
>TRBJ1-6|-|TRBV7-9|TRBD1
TGTGCCAGCAGCTTAGTTCAGGCAGGGGGCGCGGGTAATTCACCCCTCCACTTT
CASSLVQAGGAGNSPLHF
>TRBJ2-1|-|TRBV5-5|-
TGTGCCAGCACCGATCTGAAACTCTACAATGAGCAGTTCTTC
CASTDLKLYNEQFF
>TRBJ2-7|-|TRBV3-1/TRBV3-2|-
TGTGCCAGCAGCCTAAGTCCTCCTGGGGGCTACTCTATCTACGAGCAGTACTTC
CASSLSPPGGYSIYEQYF
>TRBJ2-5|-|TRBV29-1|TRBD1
TGCAGCGTTGAGGGGACAGGGGAGACCCAGTACTTC
CSVEGTGETQYF
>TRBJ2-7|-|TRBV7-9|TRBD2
TGTGCCAGCAGCATCAGCGGCGGGAGGGGTCCTCCTGAATGGGAGCAGTACTTC
CASSISGGRGPPEWEQYF
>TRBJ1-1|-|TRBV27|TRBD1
TGTGCCAGCAGTCGTGGACAGGGTGCCCGTCTTGCTTTCTTT
CASSRGQGARLAFF
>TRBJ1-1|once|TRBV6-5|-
TGTGCCAGCAAAGAAGGTTGGAGAGTGAACACTGAAGCTTTCTTT
CASKEGWRVNTEAFF
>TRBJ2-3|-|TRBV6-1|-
TGTGCCAGCAGTGAAGGGTTTCGGACAGATACGCAGTATTTT
CASSEGFRTDTQYF
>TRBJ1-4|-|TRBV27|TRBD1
TGTGCCAGCGGTACAGGGGCAACTAATGAAAAACTGTTTTTT
CASGTGATNEKLFF
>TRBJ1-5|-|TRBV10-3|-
TGTGCCATCAGTGACCAGGAGGCGGGCAATCAGCCCCAGCATTTT
CAISDQEAGNQPQHF
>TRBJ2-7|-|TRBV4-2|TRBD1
TGTGCCAGCAGCCAAGATGGGACAGCAAAATCCTACGAGCAGTACTTC
CASSQDGTAKSYEQYF
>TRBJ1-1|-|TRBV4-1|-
TGCGCCAGCAGCCAAGATCGTTTACAGAAGAACACTGAAGCTTTCTTT
CASSQDRLQKNTEAFF
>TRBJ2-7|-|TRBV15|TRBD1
TGTGCCACCAGCAGAGGACAGGGGAGGAACGAGCAGTACTTC
CATSRGQGRNEQYF
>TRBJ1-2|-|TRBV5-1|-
TGCGCCAGCAGCTGGGTTACAGGTAGCTATGGCTACACCTTC
CASSWVTGSYGYTF
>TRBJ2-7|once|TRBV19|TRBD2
TGTGCCAGTAGACTTATAGCGGGGGCGACCTACGAGCAGTACTTC
CASRLIAGATYEQYF
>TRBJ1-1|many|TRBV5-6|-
TGTGCCAGCAGCTTTGCAGGGATGATGAACACTGAAGCTTTCTTT
CASSFAGMMNTEAFF
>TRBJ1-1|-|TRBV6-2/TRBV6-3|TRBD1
TGTGCCAGCAGCCGAGACAGGGTCAGAGGGGAAGCTTTCTTT
CASSRDRVRGEAFF
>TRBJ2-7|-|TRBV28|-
TGTGCCAGCAGTAAGGGAGAGCCCTACGAGCAGTACTTC
CASSKGEPYEQYF
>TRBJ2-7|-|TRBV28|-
TGTGCCAGCAGTTTACGACAGGCATACTACGAGCAGTACTTC
CASSLRQAYYEQYF
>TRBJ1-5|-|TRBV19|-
TGTGCCAGTAGTATATCGAGGACAGTTAACAATCAGCCCCAGCATTTT
CASSISRTVNNQPQHF
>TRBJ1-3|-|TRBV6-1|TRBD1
TGTGCCAGCAGTGAAGACAGGGGGTGGGGAAACACCATATATTTT
CASSEDRGWGNTIYF
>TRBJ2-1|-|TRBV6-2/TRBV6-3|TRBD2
TGTGCCAGCAGTTACATTGGACTAGCGGGAGTGTATGATGAGCAGTTCTTC
CASSYIGLAGVYDEQFF
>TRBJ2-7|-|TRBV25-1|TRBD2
TGTGCCAGCGCGTTAGCGGGAGGTGGTTACGAGCAGTACTTC
CASALAGGGYEQYF
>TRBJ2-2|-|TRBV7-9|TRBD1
TGTGCCAGCAGCCCAGTCCCGTCCAGGGGGCACTACACCGGGGAGCTGTTTTTT
CASSPVPSRGHYTGELFF
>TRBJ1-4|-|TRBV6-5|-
TGTGCCAGCATGCGGGGGGCTAATGAAAAACTGTTTTTT
CASMRGANEKLFF